Sequencing of this T cell receptor (beta chain) was carried out in a study of memory CD4+ T cells and cytomegalovirus serostatus. The sort gate was single viable CD3+CD4+CD8-CD45RO+ cells for memory CD4+ T cells. The protocol was immunoSEQ multiplex PCR, while the TCRdb copy is restricted to in-frame clones and leaves out a portion. The sample lists approximately 40,000 clones; about 80% were seen once. Germline CDR1 SGHKS, CDR2 YYEKEE (reference sequence). The CDR3 is 16 residues long. Trimming took 4 bases from V and 2 from J, leaving 17 bases between them. This chain connects TRBV5-5 to TRBJ2-3; D is perhaps TRBD1 or TRBD2 (5 bases each). The source of this sequence is an adult in good health and CMV-seronegative. Sequences were obtained from memory CD4+ T cells from blood. This chain's CDR3 is CASSQGPQRFTDTQYF. The CDR3 nucleotides are TGTGCCAGCAGCCAGGGACCTCAACGGTTCACAGATACGCAGTATTTT.